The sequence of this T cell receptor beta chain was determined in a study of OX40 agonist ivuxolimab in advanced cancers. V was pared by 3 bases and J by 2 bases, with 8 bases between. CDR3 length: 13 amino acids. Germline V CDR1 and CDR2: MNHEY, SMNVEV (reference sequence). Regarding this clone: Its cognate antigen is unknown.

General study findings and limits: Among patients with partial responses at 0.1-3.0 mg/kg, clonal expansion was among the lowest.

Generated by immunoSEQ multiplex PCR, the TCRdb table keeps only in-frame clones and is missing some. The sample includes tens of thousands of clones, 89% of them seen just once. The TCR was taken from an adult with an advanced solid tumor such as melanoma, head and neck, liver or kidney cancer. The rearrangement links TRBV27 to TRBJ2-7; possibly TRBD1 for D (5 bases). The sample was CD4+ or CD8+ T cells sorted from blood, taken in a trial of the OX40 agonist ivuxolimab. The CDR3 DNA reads TGTGCCAGCAGTTTCGGACAAGCCTACGAGCAGTACTTC. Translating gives CASSFGQAYEQYF.